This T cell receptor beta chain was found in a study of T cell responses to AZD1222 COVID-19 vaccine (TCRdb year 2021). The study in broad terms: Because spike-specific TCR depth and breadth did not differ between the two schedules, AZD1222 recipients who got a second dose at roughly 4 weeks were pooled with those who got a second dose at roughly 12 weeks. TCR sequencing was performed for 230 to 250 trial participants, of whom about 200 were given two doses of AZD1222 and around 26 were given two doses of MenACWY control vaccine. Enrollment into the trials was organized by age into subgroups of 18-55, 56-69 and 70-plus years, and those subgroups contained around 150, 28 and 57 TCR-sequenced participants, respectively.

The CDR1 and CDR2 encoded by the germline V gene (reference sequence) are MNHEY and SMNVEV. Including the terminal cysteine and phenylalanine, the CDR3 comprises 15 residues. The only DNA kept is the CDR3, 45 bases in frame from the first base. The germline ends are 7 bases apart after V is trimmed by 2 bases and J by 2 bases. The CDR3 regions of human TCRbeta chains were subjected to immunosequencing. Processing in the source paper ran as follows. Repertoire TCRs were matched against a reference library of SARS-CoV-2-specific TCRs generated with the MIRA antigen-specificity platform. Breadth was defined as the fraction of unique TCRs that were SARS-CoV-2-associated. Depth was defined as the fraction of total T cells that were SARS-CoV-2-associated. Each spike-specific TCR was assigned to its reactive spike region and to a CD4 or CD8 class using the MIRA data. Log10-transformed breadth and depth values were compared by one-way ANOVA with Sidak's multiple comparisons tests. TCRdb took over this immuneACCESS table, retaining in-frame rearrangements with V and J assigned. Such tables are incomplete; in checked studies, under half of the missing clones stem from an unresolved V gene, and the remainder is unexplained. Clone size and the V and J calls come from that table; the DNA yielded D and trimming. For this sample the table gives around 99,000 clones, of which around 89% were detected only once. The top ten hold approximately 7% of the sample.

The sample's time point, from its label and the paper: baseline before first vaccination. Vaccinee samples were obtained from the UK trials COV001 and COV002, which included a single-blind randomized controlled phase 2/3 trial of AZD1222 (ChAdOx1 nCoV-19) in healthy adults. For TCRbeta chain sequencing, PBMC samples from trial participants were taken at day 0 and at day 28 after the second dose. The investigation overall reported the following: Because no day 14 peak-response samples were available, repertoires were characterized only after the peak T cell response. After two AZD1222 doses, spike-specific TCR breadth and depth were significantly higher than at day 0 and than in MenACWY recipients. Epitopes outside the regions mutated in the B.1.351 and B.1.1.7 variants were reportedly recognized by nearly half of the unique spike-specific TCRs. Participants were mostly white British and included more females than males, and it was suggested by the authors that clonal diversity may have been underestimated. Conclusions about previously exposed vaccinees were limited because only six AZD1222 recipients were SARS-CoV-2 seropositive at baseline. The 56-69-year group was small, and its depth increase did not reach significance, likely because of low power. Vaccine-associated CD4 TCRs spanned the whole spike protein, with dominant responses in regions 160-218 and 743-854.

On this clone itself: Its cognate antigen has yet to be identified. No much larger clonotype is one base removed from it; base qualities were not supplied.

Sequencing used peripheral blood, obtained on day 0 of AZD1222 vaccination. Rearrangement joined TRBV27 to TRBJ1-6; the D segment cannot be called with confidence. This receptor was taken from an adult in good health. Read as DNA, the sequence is TGTGCCAGCAGTTTAAGGTTAACCTATAATTCACCCCTCCACTTT. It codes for CASSLRLTYNSPLHF.